This T cell receptor (beta chain) was recovered during a study of blood T cells in healthy people across ages. Only a few counts were recorded for this clonotype. A sample-barcoded 5' primer and a J-beta primer mix were used in a second PCR of roughly 7 to 12 cycles. Sequencing recovered at least 2.5 million CDR3-containing paired-end reads from each sample. TCRdb called the 5' RACE reads again in MiXCR, with one record for every CDR3 protein. The sample records under 850,000 distinct CDR3 sequences, 35% to 40% being singletons. The CDR3 consists of 14 residues. V shed 4 bases and J shed 1 base, with 8 bases lying between them. Germline V gene lookup returns CDR1 LNHDA and CDR2 SQIVND (reference sequence).

The V gene is TRBV19, the J gene TRBJ1-5; D not resolved. The receptor was isolated from a man aged 18 to 29 in good health. The sequenced sample consisted of blood. CDR3 nucleotides: TGTGCCAGTAGTAAGACGGGAAGCAATCAGCCCCAGCATTTT. It translates to CASSKTGSNQPQHF.